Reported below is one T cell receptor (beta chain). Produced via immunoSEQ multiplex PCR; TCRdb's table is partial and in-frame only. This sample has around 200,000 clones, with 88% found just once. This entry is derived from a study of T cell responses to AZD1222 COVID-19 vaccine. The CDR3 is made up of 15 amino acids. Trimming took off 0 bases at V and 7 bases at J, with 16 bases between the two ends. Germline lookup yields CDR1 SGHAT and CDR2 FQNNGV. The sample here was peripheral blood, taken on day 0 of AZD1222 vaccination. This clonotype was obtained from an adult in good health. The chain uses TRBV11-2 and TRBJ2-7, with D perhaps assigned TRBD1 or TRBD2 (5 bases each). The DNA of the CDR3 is TGTGCCAGCAGCTTAGACCAAAGGGGAGTAGGGGAGCAGTACTTC. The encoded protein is CASSLDQRGVGEQYF.